This T cell receptor beta chain is from a study of cytomegalovirus exposure and HLA in healthy donors. General study findings and limits: A few CMV-associated chains proved CMV antigen-specific in vitro.

The CDR3 extends over 15 amino acids. The V and J ends lost 2 bases and 1 base, in that order; junction bases with no gene match: 4. Germline V gives CDR1 MNHEY, CDR2 SVGAGI. Only in-frame clones appear in the TCRdb table, and some are missing; sequencing was by immunoSEQ multiplex PCR. The sample records 200,000 or so clones, roughly 88% being singletons. Notes on this clone: Its antigen is still unknown.

From the roughly 120-subject validation cohort, which was separate from the roughly 710-subject first cohort, the donors were drawn. The sequenced sample consisted of PBMCs. The rearrangement uses TRBV6-5 and TRBJ2-7; 8 bases are shared with TRBD1. The sequence derives from a woman in her 30s in good health and CMV-seropositive. The DNA for the CDR3 is TGTGCCAGCAGTTACGTACAGGGGGGATCCTACGAGCAGTACTTC. It encodes CASSYVQGGSYEQYF.